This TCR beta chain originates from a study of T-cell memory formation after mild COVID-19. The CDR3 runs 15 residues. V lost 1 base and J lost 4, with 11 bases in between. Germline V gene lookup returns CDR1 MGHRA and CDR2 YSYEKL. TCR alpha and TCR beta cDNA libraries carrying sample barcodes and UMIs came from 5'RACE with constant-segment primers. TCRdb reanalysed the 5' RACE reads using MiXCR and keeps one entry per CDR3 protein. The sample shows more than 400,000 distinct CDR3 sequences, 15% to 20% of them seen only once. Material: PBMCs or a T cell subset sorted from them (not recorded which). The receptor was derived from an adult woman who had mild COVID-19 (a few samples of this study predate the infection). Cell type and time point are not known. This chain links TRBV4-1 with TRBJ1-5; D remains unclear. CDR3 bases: TGCGCCAGCAGCCAAGGACAAGGGTATAATCAGCCCCAGCATTTT. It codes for CASSQGQGYNQPQHF.